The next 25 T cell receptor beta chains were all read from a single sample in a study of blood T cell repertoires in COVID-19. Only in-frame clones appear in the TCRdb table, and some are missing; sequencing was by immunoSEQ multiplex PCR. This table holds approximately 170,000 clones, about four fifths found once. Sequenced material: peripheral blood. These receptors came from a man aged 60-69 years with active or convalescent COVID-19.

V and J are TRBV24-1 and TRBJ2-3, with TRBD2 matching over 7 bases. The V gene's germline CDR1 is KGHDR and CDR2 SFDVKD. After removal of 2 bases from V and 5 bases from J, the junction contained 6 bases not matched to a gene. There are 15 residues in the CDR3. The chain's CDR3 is CATSDYRLAVDTQYF. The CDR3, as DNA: TGTGCCACCAGTGATTATAGGCTAGCGGTAGATACGCAGTATTTT.

In DNA, the CDR3 is TGTGCCAGCAGCCAAGAGGGGGCGGGTCGAAACACCATATATTTT. Translation: CASSQEGAGRNTIYF. The chain is built from TRBV3-1 (or the pseudogene TRBV3-2) and TRBJ1-3; TRBD1 is a possible D gene (6 bases). CDR1 and CDR2 from the germline V gene are LGHDT and YNNKEL (reference sequence). The CDR3 covers 15 residues. The V end was cut by 0 bases, the J end by 5 bases, with 11 bases between.

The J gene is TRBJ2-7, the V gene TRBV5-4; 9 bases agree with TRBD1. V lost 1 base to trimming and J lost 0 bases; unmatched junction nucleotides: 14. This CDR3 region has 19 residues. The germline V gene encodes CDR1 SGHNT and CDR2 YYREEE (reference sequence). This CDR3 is CASSLPRDRDVQSSYEQYF. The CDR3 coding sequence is TGTGCCAGCAGCTTGCCCCGGGACAGGGACGTTCAGAGCTCCTACGAGCAGTACTTC.

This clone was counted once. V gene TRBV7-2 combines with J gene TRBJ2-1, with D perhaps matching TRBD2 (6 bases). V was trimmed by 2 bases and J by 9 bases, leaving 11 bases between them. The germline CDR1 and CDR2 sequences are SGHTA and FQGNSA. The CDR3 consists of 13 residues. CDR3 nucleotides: TGTGCCAGCAGCTTAAAACTAGCTCTTGAGCAGTTCTTC. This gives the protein CASSLKLALEQFF.

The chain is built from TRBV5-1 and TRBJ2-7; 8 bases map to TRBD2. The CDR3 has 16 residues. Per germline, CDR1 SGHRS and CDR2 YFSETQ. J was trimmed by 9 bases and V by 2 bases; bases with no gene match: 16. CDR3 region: CASSLSVSSGTGGQYF. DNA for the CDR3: TGCGCCAGCAGCTTATCAGTTAGTAGCGGGACCGGGGGGCAGTACTTC.

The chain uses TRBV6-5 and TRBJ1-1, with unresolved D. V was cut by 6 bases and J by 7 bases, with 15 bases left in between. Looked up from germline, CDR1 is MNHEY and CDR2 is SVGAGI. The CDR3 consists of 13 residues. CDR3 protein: CASSRDTSFEAFF. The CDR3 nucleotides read TGTGCCAGCAGCAGAGACACGTCCTTTGAAGCTTTCTTT.

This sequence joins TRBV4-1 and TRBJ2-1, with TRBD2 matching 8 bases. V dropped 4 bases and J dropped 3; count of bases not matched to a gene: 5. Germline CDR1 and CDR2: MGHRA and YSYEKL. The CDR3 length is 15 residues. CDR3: CASSPTGLGYNEQFF. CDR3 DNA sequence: TGCGCCAGCAGCCCTACGGGACTAGGCTACAATGAGCAGTTCTTC.

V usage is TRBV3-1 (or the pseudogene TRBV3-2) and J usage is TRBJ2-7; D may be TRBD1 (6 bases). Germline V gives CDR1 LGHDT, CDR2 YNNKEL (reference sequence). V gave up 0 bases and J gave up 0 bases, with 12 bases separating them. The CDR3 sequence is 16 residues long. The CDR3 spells CASSQDLTGASYEQYF. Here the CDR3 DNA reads TGTGCCAGCAGCCAAGATTTGACAGGAGCCTCCTACGAGCAGTACTTC.

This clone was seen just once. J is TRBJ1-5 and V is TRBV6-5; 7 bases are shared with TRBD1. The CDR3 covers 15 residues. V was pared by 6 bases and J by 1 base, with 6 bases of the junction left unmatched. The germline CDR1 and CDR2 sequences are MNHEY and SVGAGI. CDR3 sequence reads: CASSPGQQSNQPQHF. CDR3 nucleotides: TGTGCCAGCAGCCCGGGACAGCAGAGCAATCAGCCCCAGCATTTT.

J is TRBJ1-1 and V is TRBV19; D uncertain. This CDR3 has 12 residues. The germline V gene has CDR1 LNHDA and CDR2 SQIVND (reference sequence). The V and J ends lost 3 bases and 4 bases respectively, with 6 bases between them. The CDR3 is CASSISVTEAFF. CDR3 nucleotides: TGTGCCAGTAGTATTAGTGTCACTGAAGCTTTCTTT.

The CDR3 DNA follows: TGTGCCAGCAGTTACTCGACCGGCGGGCTTTCTGAGCAGTTCTTC. Its protein is CASSYSTGGLSEQFF. The chain employs TRBV6-5 and TRBJ2-1; D possibly corresponds to TRBD2 (5 bases). This CDR3 has 15 amino acids. Germline V lookup: CDR1 MNHEY, CDR2 SVGAGI. V lost 0 bases to trimming and J lost 9 bases, with 15 bases between them.

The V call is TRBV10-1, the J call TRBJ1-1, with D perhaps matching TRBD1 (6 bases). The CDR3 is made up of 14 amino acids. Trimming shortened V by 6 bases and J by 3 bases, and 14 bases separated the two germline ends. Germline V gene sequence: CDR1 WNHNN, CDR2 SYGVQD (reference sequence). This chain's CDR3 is CASSGGQFDTEAFF. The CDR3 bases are TGCGCCAGCAGCGGTGGACAGTTTGACACTGAAGCTTTCTTT.

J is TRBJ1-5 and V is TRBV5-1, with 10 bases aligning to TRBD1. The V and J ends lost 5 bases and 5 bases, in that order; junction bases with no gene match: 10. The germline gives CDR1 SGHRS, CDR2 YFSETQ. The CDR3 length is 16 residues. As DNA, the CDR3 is TGCGCCAGCAGACCCGGGACAGGGGCTCCGCATCAGCCCCAGCATTTT. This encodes CASRPGTGAPHQPQHF.

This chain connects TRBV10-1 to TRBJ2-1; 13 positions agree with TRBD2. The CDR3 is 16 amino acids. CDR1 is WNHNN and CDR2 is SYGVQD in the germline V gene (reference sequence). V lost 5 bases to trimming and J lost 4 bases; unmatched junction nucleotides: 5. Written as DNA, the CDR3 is TGCGCCAGCAGTACTAGCGGGAGGGTAAATTACAATGAGCAGTTCTTC. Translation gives CASSTSGRVNYNEQFF.

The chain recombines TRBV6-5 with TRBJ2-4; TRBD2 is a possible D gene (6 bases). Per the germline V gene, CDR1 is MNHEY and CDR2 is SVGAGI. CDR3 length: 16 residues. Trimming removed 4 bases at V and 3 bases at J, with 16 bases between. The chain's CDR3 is CASSSTATGVKNIQYF. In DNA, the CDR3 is TGTGCCAGCAGTTCGACCGCTACGGGAGTCAAAAACATTCAGTACTTC.

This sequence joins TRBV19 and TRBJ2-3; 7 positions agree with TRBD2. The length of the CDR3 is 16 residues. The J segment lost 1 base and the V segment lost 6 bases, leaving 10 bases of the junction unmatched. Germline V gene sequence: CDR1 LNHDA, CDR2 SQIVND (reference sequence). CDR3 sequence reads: CASSPSSGERTDTQYF. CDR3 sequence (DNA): TGTGCCAGTAGCCCTTCGAGCGGGGAGCGCACAGATACGCAGTATTTT.

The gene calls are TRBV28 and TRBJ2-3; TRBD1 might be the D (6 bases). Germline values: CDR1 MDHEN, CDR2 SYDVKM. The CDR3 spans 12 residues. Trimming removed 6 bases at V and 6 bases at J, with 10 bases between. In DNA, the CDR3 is TGTGCCAGCAGACCTACAGGGGATACGCAGTATTTT. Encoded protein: CASRPTGDTQYF.

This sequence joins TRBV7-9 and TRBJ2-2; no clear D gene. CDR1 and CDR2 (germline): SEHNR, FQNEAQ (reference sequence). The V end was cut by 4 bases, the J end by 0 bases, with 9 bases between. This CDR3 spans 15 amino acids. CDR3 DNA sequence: TGTGCCAGCAGCTCAGTGCTCGCGAACACCGGGGAGCTGTTTTTT. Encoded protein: CASSSVLANTGELFF.

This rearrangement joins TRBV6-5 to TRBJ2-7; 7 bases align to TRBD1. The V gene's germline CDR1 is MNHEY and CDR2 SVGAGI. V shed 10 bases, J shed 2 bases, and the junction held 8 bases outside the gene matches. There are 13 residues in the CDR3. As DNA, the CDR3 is TGTGCCACCCGCCCCCAGGGGGCCTACGAGCAGTACTTC. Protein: CATRPQGAYEQYF.

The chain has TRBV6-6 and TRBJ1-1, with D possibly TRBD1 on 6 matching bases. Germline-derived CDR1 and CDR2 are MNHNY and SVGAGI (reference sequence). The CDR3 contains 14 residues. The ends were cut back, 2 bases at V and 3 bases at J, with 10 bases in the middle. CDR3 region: CASSYAQGDTEAFF. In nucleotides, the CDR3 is TGTGCCAGCAGTTACGCACAGGGCGACACTGAAGCTTTCTTT.

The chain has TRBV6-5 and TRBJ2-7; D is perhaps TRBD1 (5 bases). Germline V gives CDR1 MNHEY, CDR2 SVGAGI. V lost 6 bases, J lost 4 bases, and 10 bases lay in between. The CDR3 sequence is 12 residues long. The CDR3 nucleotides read TGTGCCAGCAGAGGCCAGGGTTACGAGCAGTACTTC. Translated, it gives CASRGQGYEQYF.

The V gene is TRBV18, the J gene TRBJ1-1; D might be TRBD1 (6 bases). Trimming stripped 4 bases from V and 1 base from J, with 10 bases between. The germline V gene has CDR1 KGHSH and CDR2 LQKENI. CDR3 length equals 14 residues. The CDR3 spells CASSRGDKNTEAFF. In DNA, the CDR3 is TGTGCCAGCTCACGAGGGGACAAGAACACTGAAGCTTTCTTT.

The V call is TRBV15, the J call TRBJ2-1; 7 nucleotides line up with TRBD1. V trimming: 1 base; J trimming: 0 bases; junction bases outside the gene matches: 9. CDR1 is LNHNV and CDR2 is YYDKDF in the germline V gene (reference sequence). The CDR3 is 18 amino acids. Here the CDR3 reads CATSRALTGPSSYNEQFF. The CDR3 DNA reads TGTGCCACCAGCAGAGCTTTGACAGGGCCCAGCTCCTACAATGAGCAGTTCTTC.

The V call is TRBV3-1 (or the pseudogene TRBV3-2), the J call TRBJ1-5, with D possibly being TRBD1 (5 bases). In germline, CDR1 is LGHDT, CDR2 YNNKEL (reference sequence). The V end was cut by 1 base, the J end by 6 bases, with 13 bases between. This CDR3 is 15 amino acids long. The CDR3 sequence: CASSQAGVVGQPQHF. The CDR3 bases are TGTGCCAGCAGCCAAGCGGGGGTGGTAGGTCAGCCCCAGCATTTT.

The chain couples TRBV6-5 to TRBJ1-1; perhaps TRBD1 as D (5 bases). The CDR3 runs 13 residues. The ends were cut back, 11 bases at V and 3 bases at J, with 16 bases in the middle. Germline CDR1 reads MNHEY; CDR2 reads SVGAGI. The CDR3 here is CASRPRVDTEAFF. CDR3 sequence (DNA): TGTGCCTCCCGGCCCAGGGTCGACACTGAAGCTTTCTTT.